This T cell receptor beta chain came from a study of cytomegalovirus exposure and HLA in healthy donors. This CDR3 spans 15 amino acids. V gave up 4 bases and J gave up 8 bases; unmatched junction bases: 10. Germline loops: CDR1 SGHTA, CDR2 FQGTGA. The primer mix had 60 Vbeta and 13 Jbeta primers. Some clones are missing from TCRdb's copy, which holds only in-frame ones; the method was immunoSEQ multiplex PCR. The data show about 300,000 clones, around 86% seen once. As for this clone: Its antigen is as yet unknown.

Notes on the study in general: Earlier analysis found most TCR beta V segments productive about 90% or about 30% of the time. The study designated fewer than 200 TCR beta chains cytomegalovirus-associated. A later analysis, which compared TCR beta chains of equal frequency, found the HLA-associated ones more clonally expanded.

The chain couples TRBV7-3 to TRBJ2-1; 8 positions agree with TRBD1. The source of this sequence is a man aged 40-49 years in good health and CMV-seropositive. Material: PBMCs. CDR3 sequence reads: CASSSGAGGHDEQFF. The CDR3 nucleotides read TGTGCCAGCAGCTCTGGGGCAGGGGGCCACGATGAGCAGTTCTTC.